The 19 T cell receptor beta chains given below trace back to one sample, sequenced in a study of control samples from healthy donors and cancer patients. Sequenced by immunoSEQ multiplex PCR; TCRdb stores in-frame clones only, minus some. The top ten hold around 11% of the sample, which has over 110,000 clones, approximately 92% seen once. Source material: blood. The receptors here all came from a man aged 25-45 years in good health.

This chain uses TRBV10-3 with TRBJ1-2, with D perhaps TRBD1 (6 bases). V lost 1 base and J 6 bases, leaving 9 bases between the germline ends. Germline values: CDR1 ENHRY, CDR2 SYGVKD. CDR3 length: 13 residues. The CDR3 DNA reads as TGTGCCATCAGTGAGTATCCAGGGGATGGCTACACCTTC. As protein: CAISEYPGDGYTF.

The CDR3 region has the DNA TGTGCCAGCAGTTCGGCACCCAAGACTAGCGGGACTACCAATGAGCAGTTCTTC. This gives the protein CASSSAPKTSGTTNEQFF. The chain employs TRBV6-2 or TRBV6-3 and TRBJ2-1, with TRBD2 matching 11 bases. Germline-derived CDR1 and CDR2 are MNHEY and SVGEGT. V trimming: 4 bases; J trimming: 6 bases; junction bases outside the gene matches: 14. The CDR3 runs to 18 residues.

This sequence joins TRBV27 and TRBJ2-7, with unresolved D. This CDR3 comprises 14 residues. V was shortened by 2 bases and J by 1 base, with 9 bases between the two germline ends. Germline V gene sequence: CDR1 MNHEY, CDR2 SMNVEV (reference sequence). CDR3 bases: TGTGCCAGCAGTTTAACCCAGACATCCTACGAGCAGTACTTC. This gives the protein CASSLTQTSYEQYF.

The CDR3 nucleotides read TGCGCCAGCAGCCAAGATCGGGACATCGGACGAGGATCTGGAAAACTGTTTTTT. It codes for CASSQDRDIGRGSGKLFF. The chain joins TRBV4-3 to TRBJ1-4; a weak D match, TRBD1 (6 bases). Per germline, CDR1 LGHNA and CDR2 YSLEER. V gave up 0 bases and J gave up 10 bases, with 24 bases separating them. CDR3 length: 18 amino acids.

The chain is built from TRBV2 and TRBJ2-7, with 8 bases fitting TRBD1. The CDR3 contains 14 residues. The V and J ends lost 5 bases and 2 bases, in that order; junction bases with no gene match: 5. Germline V CDR1 and CDR2: SNHLY, FYNNEI. The CDR3 is CASSPGTGTYEQYF. The CDR3 DNA reads as TGTGCCAGCAGTCCCGGGACAGGTACCTACGAGCAGTACTTC.

V gene TRBV27 combines with J gene TRBJ2-5; TRBD2 matches 16 bases. This CDR3 is 19 amino acids long. With V trimmed by 6 bases and J by 2 bases, 12 bases remained unmatched. Germline values: CDR1 MNHEY, CDR2 SMNVEV (reference sequence). The CDR3 nucleotides read TGTGCCAGCAGGGAACGCGCGGGACTAGCGGGAGGGAGTCAAGAGACCCAGTACTTC. Amino acids: CASRERAGLAGGSQETQYF.

The J gene is TRBJ2-1, the V gene TRBV27, with TRBD1 identical over 10 bases. CDR3 length equals 17 residues. With 2 bases clipped from V and 3 bases from J, the junction kept 7 bases outside the gene matches. The germline CDR1 and CDR2 sequences are MNHEY and SMNVEV (reference sequence). CDR3 nucleotides: TGTGCCAGCAGTTTAACGGGACAGGGGTTCGGCTACAATGAGCAGTTCTTC. This codes for CASSLTGQGFGYNEQFF.

This clone appeared a single time. The genes are TRBV25-1 and TRBJ1-5; no clear D. V dropped 1 base and J dropped 2 bases, with 12 bases sitting between them. Per the germline V gene, CDR1 is MGHDK and CDR2 is SYGVNS. The CDR3 totals 16 residues. In DNA, the CDR3 is TGTGCCAGCAGTGAATCGGGCACCTGGGGCAATCAGCCCCAGCATTTT. Translation: CASSESGTWGNQPQHF.

The chain joins TRBV28 to TRBJ2-7, with D maybe TRBD2 (7 bases). The V end was cut by 1 base, the J end by 3 bases, with 13 bases between. The CDR3 has 15 residues. Germline V gene sequence: CDR1 MDHEN, CDR2 SYDVKM. The CDR3, as DNA: TGTGCCAGCAGTTTATTGGGGGGGCTCGACTACGAGCAGTACTTC. Its protein product is CASSLLGGLDYEQYF.

The chain combines TRBV19 with TRBJ1-2, with TRBD1 as a possible D gene (5 bases). Germline values: CDR1 LNHDA, CDR2 SQIVND (reference sequence). V shed 6 bases and J shed 2 bases, with 13 bases lying between them. The CDR3 length is 14 residues. CDR3 sequence reads: CASRGSGVNYGYTF. The CDR3, as DNA: TGTGCCAGTAGGGGGTCGGGGGTCAACTATGGCTACACCTTC.

The gene calls are TRBV6-5 and TRBJ1-6; D may be TRBD1 (5 bases). V dropped 4 bases and J dropped 12 bases, with 10 bases sitting between them. CDR1 and CDR2 from the germline V gene are MNHEY and SVGAGI. This CDR3 contains 12 residues. CDR3 sequence: CASSSAGRPLHF. CDR3 DNA sequence: TGTGCCAGCAGTTCCGCAGGGAGACCCCTCCACTTT.

The V and J genes are TRBV18 and TRBJ1-6; 7 bases are shared with TRBD1. Germline V gives CDR1 KGHSH, CDR2 LQKENI. The V segment lost 2 bases and the J segment 7 bases; nucleotides outside the gene matches: 2. The length of the CDR3 is 14 residues. This CDR3 is CASSPGTENSPLHF. The DNA for the CDR3 is TGTGCCAGCTCACCAGGGACAGAAAATTCACCCCTCCACTTT.

The J gene is TRBJ2-1, the V gene TRBV28, with TRBD1 matching 11 bases. This CDR3 contains 15 residues. The ends lost 2 bases at V and 6 bases at J; junction bases unmatched: 3. CDR1 is MDHEN, CDR2 SYDVKM, per germline. The CDR3 sequence is CASSLRTGGVNEQFF. The CDR3 region has the DNA TGTGCCAGCAGTTTAAGGACAGGGGGCGTCAATGAGCAGTTCTTC.

V and J are TRBV5-1 and TRBJ2-2; no reliable D call. Trimming removed 1 base at V and 6 bases at J, with 10 bases between. Germline CDR1 reads SGHRS; CDR2 reads YFSETQ. This CDR3 contains 14 residues. CDR3 protein: CASSLSPVAGELFF. As DNA, the CDR3 is TGCGCCAGCAGCTTGTCCCCCGTGGCCGGGGAGCTGTTTTTT.

The rearrangement uses TRBV28 and TRBJ1-2; D uncertain. CDR1 and CDR2 (germline): MDHEN, SYDVKM. This CDR3 region has 15 residues. The V end lost 0 bases, the J end lost 5 bases, and 13 bases lay between the germline ends. CDR3 sequence reads: CASSLWGREVYGYTF. As DNA, the CDR3 is TGTGCCAGCAGTTTATGGGGCCGGGAGGTATATGGCTACACCTTC.

The chain is built from TRBV6-2 or TRBV6-3 and TRBJ2-7; the D gene could be TRBD1 or TRBD2 (5 bases each). The CDR3 is 13 residues long. Trimming took off 6 bases at V and 3 bases at J, with 12 bases between the two ends. Germline values: CDR1 MNHEY, CDR2 SVGEGT. CDR3 sequence (DNA): TGTGCCAGCAGCCCCGTGAGGGGCTACGAGCAGTACTTC. Protein sequence: CASSPVRGYEQYF.

The chain recombines TRBV28 with TRBJ1-4; 9 bases agree with TRBD1. Germline V lookup: CDR1 MDHEN, CDR2 SYDVKM. The V gene end was trimmed by 4 bases and the J gene end by 6 bases; junction bases not matched to a gene: 9. This CDR3 is built from 16 residues. The CDR3 region has the DNA TGTGCCAGCAGTTCACGACAGGGGGGAATAGATGAAAAACTGTTTTTT. Its translation: CASSSRQGGIDEKLFF.

V and J are TRBV30 and TRBJ1-1; D call uncertain. V gave up 0 bases and J gave up 1 base, with 9 bases separating them. This CDR3 spans 14 amino acids. CDR1 is GTSNPN, CDR2 SVGIG, per germline (reference sequence). CDR3 bases: TGTGCCTGGAGTGTTGGGAGGGCGAACACTGAAGCTTTCTTT. This encodes CAWSVGRANTEAFF.

J is TRBJ2-2 and V is TRBV30; 16 positions agree with TRBD2. Germline CDR1 GTSNPN, CDR2 SVGIG (reference sequence). Unmatched junction bases numbered 11, after V lost 4 bases and J lost 6 bases. The CDR3 is 18 amino acids. CDR3 amino acids: CAWTSKGLAGGFPGELFF. In DNA form, the CDR3 reads TGTGCCTGGACCTCAAAGGGACTAGCGGGAGGGTTCCCCGGGGAGCTGTTTTTT.